The TCR beta chain under discussion was sequenced for a study of a mutant IDH1 vaccine in newly diagnosed glioma. Study details: Patients, over weeks 1, 3, 5, 7, 11, 15, 19 and 23, received a total of eight vaccinations. There were approximately 62% males and about 38% females among treated patients, whose mean age was about 41 years. Those enrolled had earlier been treated with radiotherapy, temozolomide, or both, mostly both. Study outcomes and limitations: Roughly 92% of patients showed vaccine-induced immune responses across multiple MHC alleles.

Trimming removed 6 bases at V and 8 bases at J, with 10 bases between. Germline CDR1 and CDR2: MNHNY and SVGAGI (reference sequence). This CDR3 comprises 11 residues. Time point indicated: week 5, during vaccination. Every single dose of the vaccine, 300 ug of mutant IDH1 20-mer peptide, came with topical imiquimod. The assay was immunoSEQ multiplex PCR, and TCRdb's table has in-frame clones only and misses some. The sample has 40,000 or so clones, approximately 83% seen once. This clone turned up a few times. What it binds is unknown. This material consisted of PBMCs, taken from a glioma patient whose treatment included an IDH1 peptide vaccine. The TCR comes from a man aged 35 to 55 with glioma. The chain combines TRBV6-6 with TRBJ1-2; D is undetermined. The CDR3 region is CASRVLDGYTF. The CDR3 nucleotides read TGTGCCAGCAGGGTGTTGGACGGCTACACCTTC.